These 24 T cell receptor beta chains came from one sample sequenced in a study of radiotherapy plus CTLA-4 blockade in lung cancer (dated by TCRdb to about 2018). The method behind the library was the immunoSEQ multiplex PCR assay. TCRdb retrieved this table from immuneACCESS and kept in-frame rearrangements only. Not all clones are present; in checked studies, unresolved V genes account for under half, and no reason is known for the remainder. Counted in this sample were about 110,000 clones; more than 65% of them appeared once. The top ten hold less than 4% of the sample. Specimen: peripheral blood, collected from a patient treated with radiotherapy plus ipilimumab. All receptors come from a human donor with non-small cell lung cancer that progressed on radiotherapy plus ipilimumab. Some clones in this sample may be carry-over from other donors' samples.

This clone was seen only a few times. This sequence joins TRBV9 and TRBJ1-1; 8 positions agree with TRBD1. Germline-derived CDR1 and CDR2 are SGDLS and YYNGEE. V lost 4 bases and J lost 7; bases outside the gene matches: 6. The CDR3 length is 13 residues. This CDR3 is CASSPRGPFEAFF. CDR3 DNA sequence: TGTGCCAGCAGCCCCAGGGGGCCATTTGAAGCTTTCTTT.

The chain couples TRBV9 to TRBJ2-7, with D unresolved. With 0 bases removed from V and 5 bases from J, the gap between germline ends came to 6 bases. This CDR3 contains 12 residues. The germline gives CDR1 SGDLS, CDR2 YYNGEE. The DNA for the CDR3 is TGTGCCAGCAGCGTAGCTCAGAACGAGCAGTACTTC. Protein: CASSVAQNEQYF.

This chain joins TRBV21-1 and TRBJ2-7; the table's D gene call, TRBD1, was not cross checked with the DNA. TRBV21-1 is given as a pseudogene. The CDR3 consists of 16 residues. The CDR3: CASSIGRDRASYEQYF. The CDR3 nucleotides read TGTGCCAGCAGCATAGGCCGGGACAGGGCTTCCTACGAGCAGTACTTC.

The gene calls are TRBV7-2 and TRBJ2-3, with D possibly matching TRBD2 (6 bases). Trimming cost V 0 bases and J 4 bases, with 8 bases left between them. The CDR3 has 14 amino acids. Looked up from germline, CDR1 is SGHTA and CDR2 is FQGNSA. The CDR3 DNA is TGTGCCAGCAGCTTAGCGGGGACTGCAGATACGCAGTATTTT. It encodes CASSLAGTADTQYF.

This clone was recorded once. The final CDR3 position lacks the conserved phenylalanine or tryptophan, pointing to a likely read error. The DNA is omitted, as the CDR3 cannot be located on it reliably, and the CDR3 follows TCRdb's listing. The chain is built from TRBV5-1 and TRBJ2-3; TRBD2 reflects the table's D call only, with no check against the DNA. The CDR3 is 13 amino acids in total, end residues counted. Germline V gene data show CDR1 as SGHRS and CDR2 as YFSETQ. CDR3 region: CASSSELAGAVSV.

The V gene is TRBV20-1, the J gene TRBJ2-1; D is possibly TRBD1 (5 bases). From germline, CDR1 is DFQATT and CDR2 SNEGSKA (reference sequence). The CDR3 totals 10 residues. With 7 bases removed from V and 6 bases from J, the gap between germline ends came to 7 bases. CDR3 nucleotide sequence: TGCAGTGTCCAGGGCAATGAGCAGTTCTTC. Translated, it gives CSVQGNEQFF.

CDR3 sequence: CASSQGGGLGEQYF. The CDR3 region has the DNA TGCGCCAGCAGCCAAGGCGGGGGGTTGGGCGAGCAGTACTTC. The chain has TRBV4-1 and TRBJ2-7; TRBD2 agrees at 8 bases. CDR1 MGHRA and CDR2 YSYEKL come from the germline V gene. J lost 6 bases, V lost 1 base, and 5 bases had no gene match. This CDR3 comprises 14 residues.

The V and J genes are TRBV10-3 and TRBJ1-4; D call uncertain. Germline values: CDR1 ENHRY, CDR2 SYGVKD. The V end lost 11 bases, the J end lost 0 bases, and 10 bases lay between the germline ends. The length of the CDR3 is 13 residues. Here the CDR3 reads CAVGAATNEKLFF. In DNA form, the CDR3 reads TGTGCCGTAGGCGCGGCAACTAATGAAAAACTGTTTTTT.

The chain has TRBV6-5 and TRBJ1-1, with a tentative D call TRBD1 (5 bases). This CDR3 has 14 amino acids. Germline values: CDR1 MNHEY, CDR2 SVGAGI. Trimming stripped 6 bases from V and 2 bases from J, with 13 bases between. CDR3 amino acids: CASRPGFFNTEAFF. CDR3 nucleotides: TGTGCCAGCAGACCAGGGTTCTTCAACACTGAAGCTTTCTTT.

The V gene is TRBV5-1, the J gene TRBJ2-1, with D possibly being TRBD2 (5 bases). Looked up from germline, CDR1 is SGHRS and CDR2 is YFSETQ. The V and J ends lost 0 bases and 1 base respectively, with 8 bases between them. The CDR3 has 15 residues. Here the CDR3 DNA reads TGCGCCAGCAGCTTGGTCGGGGAATCCTACAATGAGCAGTTCTTC. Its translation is CASSLVGESYNEQFF.

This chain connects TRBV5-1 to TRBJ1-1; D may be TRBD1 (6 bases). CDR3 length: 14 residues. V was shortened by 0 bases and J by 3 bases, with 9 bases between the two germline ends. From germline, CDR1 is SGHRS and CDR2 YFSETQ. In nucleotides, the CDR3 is TGCGCCAGCAGCTTGGACAGGGCGCACACTGAAGCTTTCTTT. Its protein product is CASSLDRAHTEAFF.

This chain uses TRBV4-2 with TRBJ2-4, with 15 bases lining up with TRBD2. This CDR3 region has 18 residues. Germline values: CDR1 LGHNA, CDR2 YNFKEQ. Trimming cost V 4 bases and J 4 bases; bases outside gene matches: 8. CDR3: CASSRAGLAGGIKNIQYF. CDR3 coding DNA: TGTGCCAGCAGCCGCGCGGGACTAGCGGGGGGAATTAAAAACATTCAGTACTTC.

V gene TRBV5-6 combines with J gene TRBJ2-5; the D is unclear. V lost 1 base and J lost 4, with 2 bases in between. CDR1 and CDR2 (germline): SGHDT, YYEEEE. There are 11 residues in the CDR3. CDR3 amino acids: CASSLRETQYF. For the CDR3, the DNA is TGTGCCAGCAGCTTGAGAGAGACCCAGTACTTC.

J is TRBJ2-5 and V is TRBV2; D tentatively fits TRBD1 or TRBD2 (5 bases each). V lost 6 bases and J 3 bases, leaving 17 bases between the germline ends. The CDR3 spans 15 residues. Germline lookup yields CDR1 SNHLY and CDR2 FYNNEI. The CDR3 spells CASRKSRVGEETQYF. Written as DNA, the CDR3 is TGTGCCAGCAGGAAGTCCAGGGTGGGGGAAGAGACCCAGTACTTC.

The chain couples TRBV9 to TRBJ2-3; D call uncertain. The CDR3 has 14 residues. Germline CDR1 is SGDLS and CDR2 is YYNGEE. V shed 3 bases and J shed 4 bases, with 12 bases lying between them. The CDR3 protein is CASSARLGSDTQYF. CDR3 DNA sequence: TGTGCCAGCAGCGCGAGGCTGGGATCAGATACGCAGTATTTT.

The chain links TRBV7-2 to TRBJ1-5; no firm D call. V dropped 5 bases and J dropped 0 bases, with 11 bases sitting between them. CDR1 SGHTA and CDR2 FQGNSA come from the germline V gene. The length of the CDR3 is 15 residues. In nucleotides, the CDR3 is TGTGCCAGCAGCCCAGGAGGCAGTAGCAATCAGCCCCAGCATTTT. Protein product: CASSPGGSSNQPQHF.

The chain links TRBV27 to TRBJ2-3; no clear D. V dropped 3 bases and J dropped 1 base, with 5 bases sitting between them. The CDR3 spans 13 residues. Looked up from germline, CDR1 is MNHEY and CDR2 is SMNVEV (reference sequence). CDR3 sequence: CASSFLGTDTQYF. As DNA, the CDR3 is TGTGCCAGCAGTTTTCTGGGCACAGATACGCAGTATTTT.

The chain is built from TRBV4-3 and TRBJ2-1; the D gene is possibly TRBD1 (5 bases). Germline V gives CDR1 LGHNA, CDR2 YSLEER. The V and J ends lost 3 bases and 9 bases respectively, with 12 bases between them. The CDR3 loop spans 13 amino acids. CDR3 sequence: CASSQRQSSEQFF. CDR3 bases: TGCGCCAGCAGCCAGAGACAGTCGAGTGAGCAGTTCTTC.

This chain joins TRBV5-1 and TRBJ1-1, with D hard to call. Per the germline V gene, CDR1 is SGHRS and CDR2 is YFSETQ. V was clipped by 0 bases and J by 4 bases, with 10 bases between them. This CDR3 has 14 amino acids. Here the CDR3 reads CASSLALGGTEAFF. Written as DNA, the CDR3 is TGCGCCAGCAGCTTGGCCCTGGGTGGCACTGAAGCTTTCTTT.

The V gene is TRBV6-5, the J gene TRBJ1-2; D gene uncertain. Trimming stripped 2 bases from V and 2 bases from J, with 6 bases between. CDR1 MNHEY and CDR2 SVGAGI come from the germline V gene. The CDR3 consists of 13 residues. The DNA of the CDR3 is TGTGCCAGCAGTTACGAACCCAACTATGGCTACACCTTC. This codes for CASSYEPNYGYTF.

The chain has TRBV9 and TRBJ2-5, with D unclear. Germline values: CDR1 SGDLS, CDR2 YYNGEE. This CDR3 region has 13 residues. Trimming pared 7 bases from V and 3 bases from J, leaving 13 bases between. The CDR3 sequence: CASRSSWEETQYF. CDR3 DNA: TGTGCCAGCCGGTCGTCCTGGGAAGAGACCCAGTACTTC.

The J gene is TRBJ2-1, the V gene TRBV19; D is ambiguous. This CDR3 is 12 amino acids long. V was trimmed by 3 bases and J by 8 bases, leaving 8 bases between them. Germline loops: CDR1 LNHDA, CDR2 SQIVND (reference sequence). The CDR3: CASSIHHHEQFF. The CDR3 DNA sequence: TGTGCCAGTAGTATCCACCATCATGAGCAGTTCTTC. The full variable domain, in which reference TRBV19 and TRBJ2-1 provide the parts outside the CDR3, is DGGITQSPKYLFRKEGQNVTLSCEQNLNHDAMYWYRQDPGQGLRLIYYSQIVNDFQKGDIAEGYSVSREKKESFPLTVTSAQKNPTAFYLCASSIHHHEQFFGPGTRLTVL.

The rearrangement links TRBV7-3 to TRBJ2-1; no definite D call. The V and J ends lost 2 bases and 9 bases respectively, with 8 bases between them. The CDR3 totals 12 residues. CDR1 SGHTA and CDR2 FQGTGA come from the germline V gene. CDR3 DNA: TGTGCCAGCAGCTTATATGGAACTGAGCAGTTCTTC. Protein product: CASSLYGTEQFF.

Here the CDR3 DNA reads TGTGCCAGCAGGGTGGCTGTCTACGAGCAGTACTTC. This sequence encodes CASRVAVYEQYF. This rearrangement joins TRBV6-6 to TRBJ2-7; no clear D. Trimming cost V 6 bases and J 3 bases, with 9 bases left between them. The germline V gene encodes CDR1 MNHNY and CDR2 SVGAGI (reference sequence). CDR3 length equals 12 residues.